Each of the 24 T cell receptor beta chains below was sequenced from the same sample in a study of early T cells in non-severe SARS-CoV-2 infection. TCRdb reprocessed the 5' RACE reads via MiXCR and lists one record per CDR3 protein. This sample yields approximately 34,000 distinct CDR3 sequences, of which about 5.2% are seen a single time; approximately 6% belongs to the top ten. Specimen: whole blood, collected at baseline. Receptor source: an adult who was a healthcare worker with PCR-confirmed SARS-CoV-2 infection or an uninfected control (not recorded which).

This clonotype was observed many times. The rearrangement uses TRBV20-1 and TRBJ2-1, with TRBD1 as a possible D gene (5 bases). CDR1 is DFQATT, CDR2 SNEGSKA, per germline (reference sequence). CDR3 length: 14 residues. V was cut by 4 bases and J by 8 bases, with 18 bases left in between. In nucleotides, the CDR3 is TGCAGTGCTAACCCACAGGCCTCTTTGTATGAGCAGTTCTTC. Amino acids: CSANPQASLYEQFF.

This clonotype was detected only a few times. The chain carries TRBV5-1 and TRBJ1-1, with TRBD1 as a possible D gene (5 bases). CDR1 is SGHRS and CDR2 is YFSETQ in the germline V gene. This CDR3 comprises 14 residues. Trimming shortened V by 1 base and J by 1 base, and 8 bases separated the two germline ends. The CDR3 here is CASSLLGENTEAFF. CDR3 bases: TGCGCCAGCAGCTTGTTGGGGGAGAACACTGAAGCTTTCTTT.

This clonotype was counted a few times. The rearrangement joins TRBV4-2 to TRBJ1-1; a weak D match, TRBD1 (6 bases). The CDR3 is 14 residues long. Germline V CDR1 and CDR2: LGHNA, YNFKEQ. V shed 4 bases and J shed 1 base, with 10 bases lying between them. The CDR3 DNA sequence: TGTGCCAGCAGCCGCGACAGGACGAACACTGAAGCTTTCTTT. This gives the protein CASSRDRTNTEAFF.

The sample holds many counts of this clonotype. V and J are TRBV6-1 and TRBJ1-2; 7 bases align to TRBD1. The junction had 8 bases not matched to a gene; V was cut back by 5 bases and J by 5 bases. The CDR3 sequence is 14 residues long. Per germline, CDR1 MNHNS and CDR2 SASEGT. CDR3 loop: CASSPRTGDYGYTF. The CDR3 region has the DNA TGTGCCAGCAGTCCCCGGACAGGAGATTATGGCTACACCTTC.

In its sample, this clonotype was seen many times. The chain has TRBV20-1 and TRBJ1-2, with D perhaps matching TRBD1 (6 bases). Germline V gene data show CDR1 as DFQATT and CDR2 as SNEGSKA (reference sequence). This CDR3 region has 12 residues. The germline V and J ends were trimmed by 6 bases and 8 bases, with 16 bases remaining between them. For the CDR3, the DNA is TGCAGTGCCGTGACAGGCACAGGCGGCTACACCTTC. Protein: CSAVTGTGGYTF.

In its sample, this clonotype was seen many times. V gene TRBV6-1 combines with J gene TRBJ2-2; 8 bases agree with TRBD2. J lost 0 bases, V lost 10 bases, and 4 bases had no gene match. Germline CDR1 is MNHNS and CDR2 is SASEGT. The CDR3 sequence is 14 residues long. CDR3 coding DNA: TGTGCCACCAAGACTAGCGCGAACACCGGGGAGCTGTTTTTT. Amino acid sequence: CATKTSANTGELFF.

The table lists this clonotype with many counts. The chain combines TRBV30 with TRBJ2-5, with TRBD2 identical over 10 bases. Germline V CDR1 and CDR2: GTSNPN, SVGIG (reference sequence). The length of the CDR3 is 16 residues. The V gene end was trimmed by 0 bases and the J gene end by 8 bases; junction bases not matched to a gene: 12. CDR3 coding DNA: TGTGCCTGGAGTGTAAAAGCGGGAGGGCCGGGACTAACCCAGTACTTC. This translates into CAWSVKAGGPGLTQYF.

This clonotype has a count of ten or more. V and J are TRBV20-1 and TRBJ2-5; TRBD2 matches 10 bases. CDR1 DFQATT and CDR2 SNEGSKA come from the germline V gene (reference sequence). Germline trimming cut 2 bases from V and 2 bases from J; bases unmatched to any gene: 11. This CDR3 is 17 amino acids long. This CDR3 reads CSARWLAGEITQETQYF. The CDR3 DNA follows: TGCAGTGCTAGATGGCTAGCGGGAGAGATAACTCAAGAGACCCAGTACTTC.

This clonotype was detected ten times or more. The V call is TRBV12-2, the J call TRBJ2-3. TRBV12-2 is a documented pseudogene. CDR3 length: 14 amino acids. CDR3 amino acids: CASRLVNRGDTQYF. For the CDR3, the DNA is TGTGCAAGTCGCTTAGTCAATCGGGGAGATACGCAGTATTTT.

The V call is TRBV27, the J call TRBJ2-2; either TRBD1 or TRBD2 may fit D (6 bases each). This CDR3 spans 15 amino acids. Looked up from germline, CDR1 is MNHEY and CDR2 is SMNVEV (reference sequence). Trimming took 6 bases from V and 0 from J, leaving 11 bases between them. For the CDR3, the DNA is TGTGCCAGCAGAATCGGGGGCTCGAACACCGGGGAGCTGTTTTTT. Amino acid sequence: CASRIGGSNTGELFF.

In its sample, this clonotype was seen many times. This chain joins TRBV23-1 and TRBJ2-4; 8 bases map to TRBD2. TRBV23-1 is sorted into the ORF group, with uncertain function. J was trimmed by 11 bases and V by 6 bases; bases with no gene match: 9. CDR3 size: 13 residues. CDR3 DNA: TGCGCCAGCAGAGCGACTAGCGAAAAGGTTCAGTACTTC. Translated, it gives CASRATSEKVQYF.

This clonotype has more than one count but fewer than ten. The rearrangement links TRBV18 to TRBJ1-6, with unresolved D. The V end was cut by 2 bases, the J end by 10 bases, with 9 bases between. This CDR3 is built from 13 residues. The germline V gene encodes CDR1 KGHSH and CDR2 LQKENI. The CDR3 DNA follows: TGTGCCAGCTCACCAAGCCAGAGGTCACCCCTCCACTTT. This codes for CASSPSQRSPLHF.

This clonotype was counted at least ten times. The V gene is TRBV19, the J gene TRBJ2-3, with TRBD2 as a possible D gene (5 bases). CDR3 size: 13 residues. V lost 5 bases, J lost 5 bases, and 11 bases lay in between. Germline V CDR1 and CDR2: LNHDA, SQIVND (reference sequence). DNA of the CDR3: TGTGCCAGTAGTGGAGGACGCGTAGATACGCAGTATTTT. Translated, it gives CASSGGRVDTQYF.

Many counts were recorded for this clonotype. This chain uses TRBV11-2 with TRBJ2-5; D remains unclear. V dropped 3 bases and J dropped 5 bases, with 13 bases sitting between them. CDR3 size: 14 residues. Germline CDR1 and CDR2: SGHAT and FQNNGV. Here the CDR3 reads CASSFRADAETQYF. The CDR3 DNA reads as TGTGCCAGCAGCTTCCGGGCCGACGCGGAGACCCAGTACTTC.

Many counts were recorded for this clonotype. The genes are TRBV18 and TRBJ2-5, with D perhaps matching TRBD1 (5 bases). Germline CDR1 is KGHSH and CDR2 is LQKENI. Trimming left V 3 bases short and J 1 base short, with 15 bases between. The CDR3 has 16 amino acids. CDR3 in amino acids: CASSPRQGRGQETQYF. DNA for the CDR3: TGTGCCAGCTCACCCCGGCAGGGTAGAGGCCAAGAGACCCAGTACTTC.

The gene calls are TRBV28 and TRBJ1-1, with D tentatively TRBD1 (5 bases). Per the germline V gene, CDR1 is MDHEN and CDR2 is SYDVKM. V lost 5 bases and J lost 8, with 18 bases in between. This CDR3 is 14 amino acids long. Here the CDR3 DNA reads TGTGCCAGCAGTCCGACGAACCGAAGACAGGAAGCTTTCTTT. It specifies CASSPTNRRQEAFF.

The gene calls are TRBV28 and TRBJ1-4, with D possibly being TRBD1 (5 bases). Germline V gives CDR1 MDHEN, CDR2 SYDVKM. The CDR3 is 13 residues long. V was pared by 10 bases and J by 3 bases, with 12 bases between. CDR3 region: CATSGSPNEKLFF. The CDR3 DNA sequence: TGTGCCACCTCAGGGTCCCCTAATGAAAAACTGTTTTTT.

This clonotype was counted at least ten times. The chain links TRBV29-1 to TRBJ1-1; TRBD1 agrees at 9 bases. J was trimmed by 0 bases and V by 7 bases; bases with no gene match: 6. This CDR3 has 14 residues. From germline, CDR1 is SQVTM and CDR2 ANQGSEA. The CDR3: CSAAQGALNTEAFF. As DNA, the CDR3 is TGCAGCGCCGCACAGGGGGCTTTGAACACTGAAGCTTTCTTT.

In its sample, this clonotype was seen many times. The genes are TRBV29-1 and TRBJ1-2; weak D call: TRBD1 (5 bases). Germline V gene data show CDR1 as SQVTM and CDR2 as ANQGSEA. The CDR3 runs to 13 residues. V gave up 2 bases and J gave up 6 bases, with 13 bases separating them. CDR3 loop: CSVEKGVGDGYTF. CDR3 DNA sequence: TGCAGCGTTGAAAAGGGAGTAGGGGATGGCTACACCTTC.

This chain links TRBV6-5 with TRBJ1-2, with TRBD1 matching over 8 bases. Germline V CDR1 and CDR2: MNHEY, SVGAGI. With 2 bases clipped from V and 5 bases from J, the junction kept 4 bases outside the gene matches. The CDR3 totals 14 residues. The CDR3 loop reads CASSYLGQVYGYTF. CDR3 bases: TGTGCCAGCAGTTACCTGGGACAGGTGTATGGCTACACCTTC.

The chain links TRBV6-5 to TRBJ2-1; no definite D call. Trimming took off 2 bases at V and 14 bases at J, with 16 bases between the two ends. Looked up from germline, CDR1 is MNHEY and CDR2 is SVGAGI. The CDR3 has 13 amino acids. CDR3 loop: CASSYSLAKDKFF. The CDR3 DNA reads TGTGCCAGCAGTTACAGCCTCGCCAAAGATAAGTTCTTC.

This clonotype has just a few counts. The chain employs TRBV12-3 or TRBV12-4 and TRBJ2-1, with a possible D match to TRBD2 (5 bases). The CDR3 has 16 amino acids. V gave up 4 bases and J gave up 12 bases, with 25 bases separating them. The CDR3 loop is CASSSSSDYPTMMQFF. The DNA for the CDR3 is TGTGCCAGCAGTTCCTCCTCTGACTACCCCACAATGATGCAGTTCTTC.

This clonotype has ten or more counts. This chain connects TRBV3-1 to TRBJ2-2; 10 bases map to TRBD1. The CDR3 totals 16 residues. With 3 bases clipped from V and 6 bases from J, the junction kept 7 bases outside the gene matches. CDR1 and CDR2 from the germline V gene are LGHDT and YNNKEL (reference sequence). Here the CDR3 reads CASSQRTGGGSGELFF. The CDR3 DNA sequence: TGTGCCAGCAGCCAGCGGACAGGGGGTGGCTCCGGGGAGCTGTTTTTT. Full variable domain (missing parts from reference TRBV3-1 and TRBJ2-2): DTAVSQTPKYLVTQMGNDKSIKCEQNLGHDTMYWYKQDSKKFLKIMFSYNNKELIINETVPNRFSPKSPDKAHLNLHINSLELGDSAVYFCASSQRTGGGSGELFFGEGSRLTVL.

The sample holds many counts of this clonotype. The CDR3: CSVEGGSGSPTDTQYF. CDR3 DNA: TGCAGCGTTGAAGGGGGGAGCGGGAGCCCCACAGATACGCAGTATTTT. The chain joins TRBV29-1 to TRBJ2-3; TRBD2 matches 8 bases. Per germline, CDR1 SQVTM and CDR2 ANQGSEA. V gave up 1 base and J gave up 2 bases; unmatched junction bases: 8. The CDR3 covers 16 residues.